This T cell receptor beta chain was identified in a study of beta chain features in type 1 diabetes. Expressed TCRB transcripts got sequenced, as all isolated RNA was reverse transcribed. The method was immunoSEQ multiplex PCR; TCRdb's version includes in-frame clones alone and lacks a portion of them. The table records over 600,000 clones, roughly 12% of them present only once. In germline, CDR1 is MNHNY, CDR2 SVGAGI (reference sequence). V trimming: 6 bases; J trimming: 9 bases; junction bases outside the gene matches: 10. There are 14 residues in the CDR3. Study results and limitations: PCR might preferentially amplify shorter templates, equally in patients and controls. Moderately but significantly shorter TCRB CDR3s were found in Type 1 diabetes patients in all four CD4+ subsets.

A CD45RO/CCR7/CD25/CD127/CD95/CD27 panel sorted naive, central memory, regulatory and stem cell-like memory CD4+ cells. Remarks on this clone: Antigen specificity is unknown.

V gene TRBV6-6 combines with J gene TRBJ1-2; 10 bases are shared with TRBD1. The TCR originated in a man between 25 and 39 years old with type 1 diabetes. The sequenced sample was naive CD4+ T cells from blood. CDR3 amino acids: CASRKGTGAASYTF. Here the CDR3 DNA reads TGTGCCAGCAGAAAAGGGACAGGGGCGGCGAGCTACACCTTC.